The rows below give T cell receptor beta chains drawn from one sample of a study of blood T cell repertoires in COVID-19. Libraries were prepared by immunoSEQ multiplex PCR; TCRdb keeps only in-frame clonotypes and omits some of them. The repertoire holds 150,000 to 200,000 clones, with 80% to 85% as singletons. Sequenced sample: peripheral blood. Source of these receptors: a woman aged 70 to 79 with COVID-19, enrolled during active disease. Each CDR3 is given with its conserved first and last residue. Each record gives: V gene, J gene, clone size, D gene, CDR3 protein, CDR3 DNA. D genes are given only for firm matches. Clone size is stated in some rows and not others, as once, few, many or a class when expanded.

v_call: TRBV5-1
j_call: TRBJ2-2
clone_size: .
d_call: .
cdr3_aa: CASSPTPLSTGELFF
cdr3_nt: TGCGCCAGCAGCCCGACACCCCTGAGCACCGGGGAGCTGTTTTTT

v_call: TRBV10-3
j_call: TRBJ2-5
clone_size: few
d_call: TRBD1
cdr3_aa: CAISDGTVGTQYF
cdr3_nt: TGTGCCATCAGTGACGGGACAGTCGGGACCCAGTACTTC

v_call: TRBV2
j_call: TRBJ1-1
clone_size: .
d_call: .
cdr3_aa: CASSLQGRTEAFF
cdr3_nt: TGTGCCAGCAGTTTACAGGGAAGGACTGAAGCTTTCTTT

v_call: TRBV15
j_call: TRBJ1-6
clone_size: .
d_call: TRBD1
cdr3_aa: CATSRLTGENSPLHF
cdr3_nt: TGTGCCACCAGCAGATTGACAGGGGAGAATTCACCCCTCCACTTT

v_call: TRBV7-2
j_call: TRBJ2-6
clone_size: many
d_call: .
cdr3_aa: CASSLVGQGGVLTF
cdr3_nt: TGTGCCAGCAGCTTAGTCGGGCAGGGTGGCGTCCTGACTTTC

v_call: TRBV4-2
j_call: TRBJ2-5
clone_size: .
d_call: TRBD1
cdr3_aa: CASSRGQGYQETQYF
cdr3_nt: TGTGCCAGCAGCCGCGGACAGGGGTACCAAGAGACCCAGTACTTC

v_call: TRBV11-1
j_call: TRBJ2-1
clone_size: few
d_call: .
cdr3_aa: CASSLKRTYNEQFF
cdr3_nt: TGTGCCAGCAGCTTAAAGCGGACCTACAATGAGCAGTTCTTC

v_call: TRBV4-1
j_call: TRBJ2-3
clone_size: .
d_call: TRBD2
cdr3_aa: CASSQDRVWSGRPTDTQYF
cdr3_nt: TGCGCCAGCAGCCAAGATCGAGTTTGGAGCGGGAGGCCCACAGATACGCAGTATTTT

v_call: TRBV29-1
j_call: TRBJ1-2
clone_size: .
d_call: .
cdr3_aa: CSVEGADGYTF
cdr3_nt: TGCAGCGTTGAGGGGGCTGATGGCTACACCTTC

v_call: TRBV7-8
j_call: TRBJ2-5
clone_size: .
d_call: .
cdr3_aa: CASSSLESETQYF
cdr3_nt: TGTGCCAGCAGTTCCCTAGAGTCCGAGACCCAGTACTTC

v_call: TRBV18
j_call: TRBJ1-2
clone_size: .
d_call: TRBD1
cdr3_aa: CASSPLGDRIYGYTF
cdr3_nt: TGTGCCAGCTCACCTTTGGGGGACAGGATCTATGGCTACACCTTC

v_call: TRBV27
j_call: TRBJ2-1
clone_size: once
d_call: TRBD2
cdr3_aa: CASSPGLAANEQFF
cdr3_nt: TGTGCCAGCAGCCCGGGACTAGCGGCCAATGAGCAGTTCTTC

v_call: TRBV9
j_call: TRBJ1-1
clone_size: .
d_call: .
cdr3_aa: CASSFEGDTEAFF
cdr3_nt: TGTGCCAGCAGCTTTGAGGGGGACACTGAAGCTTTCTTT

v_call: TRBV10-3
j_call: TRBJ2-1
clone_size: .
d_call: .
cdr3_aa: CAISDGRGSYNEQFF
cdr3_nt: TGTGCCATCAGTGATGGGAGAGGCTCCTACAATGAGCAGTTCTTC

v_call: TRBV12-3/TRBV12-4
j_call: TRBJ2-1
clone_size: .
d_call: .
cdr3_aa: CASSPLLIREQFF
cdr3_nt: TGTGCCAGCAGCCCACTCCTTATCAGGGAGCAGTTCTTC

v_call: TRBV6-5
j_call: TRBJ2-7
clone_size: .
d_call: .
cdr3_aa: CASSLGQTSYEQYF
cdr3_nt: TGTGCCAGCAGTTTGGGCCAGACCTCCTACGAGCAGTACTTC

v_call: TRBV6-1
j_call: TRBJ2-1
clone_size: .
d_call: TRBD1
cdr3_aa: CASSKTGTGGGEQFF
cdr3_nt: TGTGCCAGCAGTAAAACCGGGACAGGGGGAGGTGAGCAGTTCTTC

v_call: TRBV28
j_call: TRBJ2-3
clone_size: .
d_call: .
cdr3_aa: CASTSGGDTQYF
cdr3_nt: TGTGCCAGCACCTCCGGGGGAGATACGCAGTATTTT

v_call: TRBV6-2/TRBV6-3
j_call: TRBJ2-2
clone_size: .
d_call: .
cdr3_aa: CASSYSNLPPDTGELFF
cdr3_nt: TGTGCCAGCAGTTACTCGAATCTGCCGCCGGACACCGGGGAGCTGTTTTTT

v_call: TRBV5-5
j_call: TRBJ1-4
clone_size: .
d_call: .
cdr3_aa: CASSLRGREKLFF
cdr3_nt: TGTGCCAGCAGCTTGCGGGGTAGGGAAAAACTGTTTTTT

v_call: TRBV5-4
j_call: TRBJ1-2
clone_size: once
d_call: .
cdr3_aa: CASSLYLYRGGGYTF
cdr3_nt: TGTGCCAGCAGCCTTTATTTATACAGAGGAGGGGGCTACACCTTC

v_call: TRBV16
j_call: TRBJ2-4
clone_size: .
d_call: TRBD1
cdr3_aa: CASSQGTGGKNIQYF
cdr3_nt: TGTGCCAGCAGCCAAGGGACAGGGGGTAAAAACATTCAGTACTTC

v_call: TRBV25-1
j_call: TRBJ1-1
clone_size: few
d_call: .
cdr3_aa: CASSDGGLEAFF
cdr3_nt: TGTGCCAGCAGTGACGGAGGACTTGAAGCTTTCTTT

v_call: TRBV29-1
j_call: TRBJ1-1
clone_size: .
d_call: TRBD1
cdr3_aa: CSVEGQAPQVAEAFF
cdr3_nt: TGCAGCGTTGAGGGACAGGCCCCCCAAGTCGCTGAAGCTTTCTTT

v_call: TRBV5-1
j_call: TRBJ2-1
clone_size: .
d_call: TRBD2
cdr3_aa: CASSGGLVDNEQFF
cdr3_nt: TGCGCCAGCAGCGGGGGACTAGTCGACAATGAGCAGTTCTTC

v_call: TRBV19
j_call: TRBJ1-2
clone_size: .
d_call: .
cdr3_aa: CASSMEGLGYGYTF
cdr3_nt: TGTGCCAGTAGTATGGAAGGACTGGGGTATGGCTACACCTTC

v_call: TRBV27
j_call: TRBJ2-2
clone_size: once
d_call: .
cdr3_aa: CASRTGDSKPGELFF
cdr3_nt: TGTGCCAGCAGGACCGGGGACTCGAAGCCCGGGGAGCTGTTTTTT

v_call: TRBV27
j_call: TRBJ2-1
clone_size: .
d_call: TRBD1
cdr3_aa: CASRRQGGNEQFF
cdr3_nt: TGTGCCAGCAGGCGACAGGGCGGGAATGAGCAGTTCTTC

v_call: TRBV3-1/TRBV3-2
j_call: TRBJ2-3
clone_size: .
d_call: .
cdr3_aa: CASSQWGPVDTQYF
cdr3_nt: TGTGCCAGCAGCCAATGGGGGCCAGTAGATACGCAGTATTTT

v_call: TRBV7-8
j_call: TRBJ1-4
clone_size: .
d_call: TRBD1
cdr3_aa: CASSPGTGATNEKLFF
cdr3_nt: TGTGCCAGCAGCCCCGGGACAGGAGCAACTAATGAAAAACTGTTTTTT

v_call: TRBV12-3/TRBV12-4
j_call: TRBJ1-2
clone_size: once
d_call: TRBD1
cdr3_aa: CASSRGQGYGYTF
cdr3_nt: TGTGCCAGCAGCAGGGGACAGGGCTATGGCTACACCTTC

v_call: TRBV6-2/TRBV6-3
j_call: TRBJ1-1
clone_size: .
d_call: .
cdr3_aa: CASSWNRETEAFF
cdr3_nt: TGTGCCAGCAGTTGGAACAGGGAAACTGAAGCTTTCTTT

v_call: TRBV5-4
j_call: TRBJ2-3
clone_size: few
d_call: .
cdr3_aa: CASSHTDTQYF
cdr3_nt: TGTGCCAGCAGCCACACAGATACGCAGTATTTT

v_call: TRBV28
j_call: TRBJ2-5
clone_size: .
d_call: .
cdr3_aa: CASSSPPAGKETQYF
cdr3_nt: TGTGCCAGCAGTTCACCCCCCGCGGGAAAGGAGACCCAGTACTTC

v_call: TRBV6-5
j_call: TRBJ2-7
clone_size: .
d_call: TRBD1
cdr3_aa: CASRPPDRGLSEQYF
cdr3_nt: TGTGCCAGCAGGCCCCCCGACAGGGGGCTAAGCGAGCAGTACTTC

v_call: TRBV7-2
j_call: TRBJ1-5
clone_size: .
d_call: .
cdr3_aa: CASSLGSGGQPQHF
cdr3_nt: TGTGCCAGCAGCTTGGGGAGTGGCGGACAGCCCCAGCATTTT

v_call: TRBV6-5
j_call: TRBJ1-2
clone_size: .
d_call: TRBD1
cdr3_aa: CASSDRGWNYGYTF
cdr3_nt: TGTGCCAGCAGCGACAGGGGGTGGAACTATGGCTACACCTTC

v_call: TRBV5-1
j_call: TRBJ2-1
clone_size: .
d_call: TRBD2
cdr3_aa: CASSLESGARRHEQFF
cdr3_nt: TGCGCCAGCAGCTTGGAAAGCGGGGCCCGCAGGCATGAGCAGTTCTTC

v_call: TRBV5-1
j_call: TRBJ2-3
clone_size: .
d_call: TRBD2
cdr3_aa: CASSSSGPDTQYF
cdr3_nt: TGCGCCAGCAGCTCTAGCGGGCCAGATACGCAGTATTTT

v_call: TRBV20-1
j_call: TRBJ2-1
clone_size: .
d_call: TRBD1
cdr3_aa: CSADRVNEQFF
cdr3_nt: TGCAGTGCTGACAGGGTTAATGAGCAGTTCTTC

v_call: TRBV5-1
j_call: TRBJ2-1
clone_size: .
d_call: .
cdr3_aa: CASSPQLFTTRTREQFF
cdr3_nt: TGCGCCAGCAGCCCACAGCTATTCACAACACGGACACGGGAGCAGTTCTTC

v_call: TRBV28
j_call: TRBJ2-1
clone_size: .
d_call: TRBD2
cdr3_aa: CASRGTSGRAGNEQFF
cdr3_nt: TGTGCCAGCAGGGGGACTAGCGGGAGGGCAGGGAATGAGCAGTTCTTC

v_call: TRBV28
j_call: TRBJ1-3
clone_size: .
d_call: .
cdr3_aa: CASSLAYSGNTIYF
cdr3_nt: TGTGCCAGCAGTTTGGCATACTCTGGAAACACCATATATTTT

v_call: TRBV18
j_call: TRBJ2-4
clone_size: .
d_call: TRBD1
cdr3_aa: CASSPKDRGFEDIQYF
cdr3_nt: TGTGCCAGCTCACCAAAGGACAGGGGGTTCGAGGACATTCAGTACTTC

v_call: TRBV5-1
j_call: TRBJ2-3
clone_size: .
d_call: TRBD2
cdr3_aa: CASSPRLAGVTDTQYF
cdr3_nt: TGCGCCAGCAGCCCGCGACTAGCGGGAGTAACAGATACGCAGTATTTT

v_call: TRBV19
j_call: TRBJ2-5
clone_size: .
d_call: TRBD2
cdr3_aa: CASSMPSGGAETQYF
cdr3_nt: TGTGCCAGTAGTATGCCCAGCGGGGGGGCGGAGACCCAGTACTTC

v_call: TRBV5-5
j_call: TRBJ2-7
clone_size: .
d_call: .
cdr3_aa: CASSLRSPEAEQYF
cdr3_nt: TGTGCCAGCAGCTTGAGAAGTCCAGAGGCCGAGCAGTACTTC

v_call: TRBV30
j_call: TRBJ2-7
clone_size: .
d_call: TRBD2
cdr3_aa: CAWERTSGKNPYYEQYF
cdr3_nt: TGTGCCTGGGAAAGGACTAGCGGGAAGAACCCCTACTACGAGCAGTACTTC

v_call: TRBV6-6
j_call: TRBJ1-2
clone_size: .
d_call: TRBD1
cdr3_aa: CASSYFTGGGYTF
cdr3_nt: TGTGCCAGCAGTTACTTTACAGGGGGAGGCTACACCTTC

v_call: TRBV3-1/TRBV3-2
j_call: TRBJ2-7
clone_size: .
d_call: .
cdr3_aa: CASSRTFTYEQYF
cdr3_nt: TGTGCCAGCAGCCGGACATTCACCTACGAGCAGTACTTC

v_call: TRBV18
j_call: TRBJ1-1
clone_size: .
d_call: .
cdr3_aa: CASSLGMNTEAFF
cdr3_nt: TGTGCCAGCTCACTCGGGATGAACACTGAAGCTTTCTTT

v_call: TRBV28
j_call: TRBJ1-4
clone_size: .
d_call: .
cdr3_aa: CASSLGVKDEKLFF
cdr3_nt: TGTGCCAGCAGTTTAGGAGTTAAGGATGAAAAACTGTTTTTT

v_call: TRBV10-3
j_call: TRBJ1-6
clone_size: .
d_call: TRBD1
cdr3_aa: CAIRDRDHSPLHF
cdr3_nt: TGTGCCATCAGGGACAGGGACCATTCACCCCTCCACTTT

v_call: TRBV28
j_call: TRBJ1-1
clone_size: .
d_call: TRBD1
cdr3_aa: CASNQGAHTEAFF
cdr3_nt: TGTGCCAGCAACCAGGGGGCGCACACTGAAGCTTTCTTT

v_call: TRBV14
j_call: TRBJ2-2
clone_size: .
d_call: .
cdr3_aa: CASSQTQGLGLFF
cdr3_nt: TGTGCCAGCAGCCAAACCCAGGGATTGGGGCTGTTTTTT

v_call: TRBV12-3/TRBV12-4
j_call: TRBJ2-5
clone_size: .
d_call: TRBD2
cdr3_aa: CASSFPGGETQYF
cdr3_nt: TGTGCCAGCAGTTTCCCGGGAGGAGAGACCCAGTACTTC

v_call: TRBV13
j_call: TRBJ1-6
clone_size: .
d_call: .
cdr3_aa: CASSFPGQSPLHF
cdr3_nt: TGTGCCAGCAGCTTCCCGGGTCAATCACCCCTCCACTTT

v_call: TRBV27
j_call: TRBJ1-1
clone_size: few
d_call: .
cdr3_aa: CASSLGYSTEAFF
cdr3_nt: TGTGCCAGCAGTTTAGGTTACAGCACTGAAGCTTTCTTT

v_call: TRBV19
j_call: TRBJ2-2
clone_size: .
d_call: .
cdr3_aa: CASSPSSASWTGELFF
cdr3_nt: TGTGCCAGTAGCCCGAGTTCTGCGAGTTGGACCGGGGAGCTGTTTTTT